The entry below gives a single T cell receptor beta chain sequence along with its context. Its specificity is unknown. There are 15 residues in the CDR3. Trimming removed 1 base from V and 4 bases from J, with 11 bases in between. Germline values: CDR1 SGHKS, CDR2 YYEKEE (reference sequence). The data stem from a study of T cell responses to AZD1222 COVID-19 vaccine. Study findings and constraints: Donors, mostly white British, included more females; clonal diversity was possibly underestimated. Only five to seven AZD1222 recipients were seropositive at baseline. Reportedly, nearly half the spike-specific TCRs target unmutated variant regions. Samples come after the peak T cell response, not at day 14.

Repertoires were generated with immunoSEQ multiplex PCR, while TCRdb's copy carries only in-frame clones and drops some. The top ten hold approximately 11% of the sample, which has about 76,000 clones, around nine tenths seen once. The clonotype originates from an adult in good health. V usage is TRBV5-5 and J usage is TRBJ2-2; D call uncertain. The starting material was peripheral blood, obtained on day 0 of AZD1222 vaccination. The CDR3 DNA follows: TGTGCCAGCAGCTTGTCGCCGGGTGGCACCGGGGAGCTGTTTTTT. Protein product: CASSLSPGGTGELFF. The variable domain in full, completed from reference TRBV5-5 and TRBJ2-2, reads DAGVTQSPTHLIKTRGQQVTLRCSPISGHKSVSWYQQVLGQGPQFIFQYYEKEERGRGNFPDRFSARQFPNYSSELNVNALLLGDSALYLCASSLSPGGTGELFFGEGSRLTVL.